This TCR beta chain was captured by sequencing in a study of cytomegalovirus exposure and HLA in healthy donors. The PCR used 60 Vbeta and 13 Jbeta primers. Some clones are missing from TCRdb's copy, which holds only in-frame ones; the method was immunoSEQ multiplex PCR. Here the sample spans some 170,000 clones, about 75% being singletons. Regarding this clone: The target antigen is unknown.

Study-wide results and caveats: The study listed some 160 cytomegalovirus-associated TCR beta chains.

V dropped 7 bases and J dropped 2; count of bases not matched to a gene: 5. In germline, CDR1 is SQVTM, CDR2 ANQGSEA. The length of the CDR3 is 14 residues. The receptor was derived from a man aged 35 to 55 in good health and CMV-seropositive. The chain employs TRBV29-1 and TRBJ2-3, with TRBD2 matching 11 bases. The sequenced sample consisted of PBMCs. This chain's CDR3 is CSGGTSGTTDTQYF. The DNA for the CDR3 is TGCAGCGGTGGGACTAGCGGAACCACAGATACGCAGTATTTT.